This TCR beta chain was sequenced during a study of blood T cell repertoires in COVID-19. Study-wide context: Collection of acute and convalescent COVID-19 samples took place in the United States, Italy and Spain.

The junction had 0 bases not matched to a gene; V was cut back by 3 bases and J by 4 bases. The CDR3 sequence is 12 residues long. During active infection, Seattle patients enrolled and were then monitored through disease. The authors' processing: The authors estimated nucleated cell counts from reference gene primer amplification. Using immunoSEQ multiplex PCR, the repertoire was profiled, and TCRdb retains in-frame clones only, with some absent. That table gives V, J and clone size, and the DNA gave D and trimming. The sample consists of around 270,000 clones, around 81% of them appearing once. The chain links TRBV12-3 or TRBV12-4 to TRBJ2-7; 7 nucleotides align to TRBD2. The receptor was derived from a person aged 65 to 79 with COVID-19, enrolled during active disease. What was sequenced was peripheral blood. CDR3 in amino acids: CASSFSGYEQYF. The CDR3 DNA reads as TGTGCCAGCAGTTTTAGCGGGTACGAGCAGTACTTC.